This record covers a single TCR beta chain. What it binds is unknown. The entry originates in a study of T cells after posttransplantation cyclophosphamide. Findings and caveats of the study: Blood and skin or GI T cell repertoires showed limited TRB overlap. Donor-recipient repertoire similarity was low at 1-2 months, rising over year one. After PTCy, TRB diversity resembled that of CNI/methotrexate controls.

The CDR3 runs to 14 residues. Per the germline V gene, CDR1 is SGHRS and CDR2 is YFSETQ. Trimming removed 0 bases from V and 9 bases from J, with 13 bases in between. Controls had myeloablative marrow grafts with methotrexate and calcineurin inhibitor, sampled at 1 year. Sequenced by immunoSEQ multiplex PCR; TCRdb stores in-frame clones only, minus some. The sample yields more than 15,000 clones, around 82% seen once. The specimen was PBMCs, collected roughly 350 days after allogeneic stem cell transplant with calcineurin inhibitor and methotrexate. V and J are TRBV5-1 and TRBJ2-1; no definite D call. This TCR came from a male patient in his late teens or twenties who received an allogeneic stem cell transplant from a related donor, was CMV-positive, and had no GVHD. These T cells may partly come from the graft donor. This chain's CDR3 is CASSLVTNPSEQFF. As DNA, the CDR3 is TGCGCCAGCAGCTTGGTTACTAATCCCAGTGAGCAGTTCTTC.